These 30 T cell receptor beta chains were sequenced from one sample in a study of blood T cell repertoires in COVID-19. Profiled with immunoSEQ multiplex PCR; TCRdb holds only in-frame clones, not every one. Here the sample spans under 300,000 clones, roughly 90% being singletons. The specimen sequenced was peripheral blood. The origin of the receptors is a woman aged 25 to 45 with active or convalescent COVID-19.

V and J are TRBV19 and TRBJ2-3; the D gene is possibly TRBD1 (5 bases). This CDR3 is 12 amino acids long. Trimming removed 5 bases at V and 9 bases at J, with 12 bases between. CDR1 LNHDA and CDR2 SQIVND come from the germline V gene (reference sequence). CDR3 sequence (DNA): TGTGCCAGTAGTCCTACACCAGGGACGCAGTATTTT. The encoded protein is CASSPTPGTQYF.

The chain recombines TRBV10-3 with TRBJ1-1; weak D call: TRBD1 (5 bases). Germline V CDR1 and CDR2: ENHRY, SYGVKD. Trimming stripped 6 bases from V and 1 base from J, with 18 bases between. This CDR3 spans 16 amino acids. CDR3 sequence: CAIRGVGQEGNTEAFF. The CDR3 DNA is TGTGCCATCAGGGGAGTGGGGCAGGAGGGGAACACTGAAGCTTTCTTT.

V is TRBV29-1 and J is TRBJ1-5; 10 bases map to TRBD1. The CDR3 is 14 amino acids. The V gene end was trimmed by 7 bases and the J gene end by 5 bases; junction bases not matched to a gene: 8. Per the germline V gene, CDR1 is SQVTM and CDR2 is ANQGSEA. CDR3 sequence (DNA): TGCAGCGCCCATACCGGGACAGGGGATCAGCCCCAGCATTTT. It encodes CSAHTGTGDQPQHF.

This chain connects TRBV15 to TRBJ1-2; D might be TRBD1 (6 bases). This CDR3 spans 22 amino acids. Per the germline V gene, CDR1 is LNHNV and CDR2 is YYDKDF (reference sequence). The germline V and J ends were trimmed by 1 base and 4 bases, with 34 bases remaining between them. Written as DNA, the CDR3 is TGTGCCACCAGCAGAGTACCCCTAGAGATCGGAGATATAATAGGGGGAAGCTATGGCTACACCTTC. The encoded protein is CATSRVPLEIGDIIGGSYGYTF. The full variable domain, rest sourced from reference TRBV15 and TRBJ1-2, is DAMVIQNPRYQVTQFGKPVTLSCSQTLNHNVMYWYQQKSSQAPKLLFHYYDKDFNNEADTPDNFQSRRPNTSFCFLDIRSPGLGDTAMYLCATSRVPLEIGDIIGGSYGYTFGSGTRLTVV.

CDR3 region: CASSSTGAYEQYF. CDR3 coding DNA: TGTGCCAGCAGTTCTACAGGGGCCTACGAGCAGTACTTC. J is TRBJ2-7 and V is TRBV6-5, with 7 positions matching TRBD1. This CDR3 is 13 amino acids long. V trimming: 4 bases; J trimming: 2 bases; junction bases outside the gene matches: 2. The germline V gene encodes CDR1 MNHEY and CDR2 SVGAGI.

CDR3 sequence reads: CASSSRGYEQYF. Here the CDR3 DNA reads TGTGCCAGTAGTTCCAGGGGTTACGAGCAGTACTTC. This chain joins TRBV19 and TRBJ2-7; D is perhaps TRBD1 (6 bases). The ends were cut back, 5 bases at V and 4 bases at J, with 9 bases in the middle. CDR1 and CDR2 from the germline V gene are LNHDA and SQIVND (reference sequence). The CDR3 length is 12 residues.

This chain joins TRBV5-5 and TRBJ1-2; 7 positions agree with TRBD1. The CDR3 is 15 amino acids. Germline V gives CDR1 SGHKS, CDR2 YYEKEE (reference sequence). Trimming took 0 bases from V and 2 from J; bases not matched to a gene: 4. The CDR3 DNA reads as TGTGCCAGCAGCTTGGCCTTGGGACAGAACTATGGCTACACCTTC. It encodes CASSLALGQNYGYTF.

This chain links TRBV6-5 with TRBJ1-1; no clear D gene. Germline V gene sequence: CDR1 MNHEY, CDR2 SVGAGI. V gave up 6 bases and J gave up 2 bases, with 10 bases separating them. The CDR3 contains 13 residues. The CDR3 bases are TGTGCCAGCAGCAACAGTCCTAACACTGAAGCTTTCTTT. This encodes CASSNSPNTEAFF.

The CDR3 is CAWSRLDNIPDTQYF. As DNA, the CDR3 is TGTGCCTGGAGTCGACTAGATAATATCCCAGATACGCAGTATTTT. The chain recombines TRBV30 with TRBJ2-3; perhaps TRBD2 as D (6 bases). The CDR3 is 15 amino acids. Trimming cost V 2 bases and J 4 bases, with 16 bases left between them. The germline V gene encodes CDR1 GTSNPN and CDR2 SVGIG (reference sequence).

The chain joins TRBV5-8 to TRBJ1-2; D is unclear. The germline gives CDR1 SGHTS, CDR2 YDEGEE. There are 14 residues in the CDR3. V was pared by 2 bases and J by 4 bases, with 12 bases between. The CDR3 loop is CASSFVRHSYGYTF. DNA for the CDR3: TGTGCCAGCAGCTTTGTGCGACACTCCTATGGCTACACCTTC.

The J gene is TRBJ1-2, the V gene TRBV6-4; 9 positions match TRBD1. The CDR3 sequence is 16 residues long. V lost 5 bases to trimming and J lost 3 bases; unmatched junction nucleotides: 10. CDR1 is MRHNA, CDR2 SNTAGT, per germline. CDR3 in amino acids: CASSPATGGYYYGYTF. CDR3 DNA: TGTGCCAGCAGTCCCGCGACAGGGGGGTATTACTATGGCTACACCTTC.

J is TRBJ2-5 and V is TRBV6-5, with TRBD2 as a possible D gene (6 bases). The CDR3 contains 11 residues. Trimming removed 7 bases at V and 5 bases at J, with 8 bases between. Germline V gene data show CDR1 as MNHEY and CDR2 as SVGAGI. The CDR3 region is CASTGVETQYF. CDR3 nucleotides: TGTGCCAGCACGGGAGTGGAGACCCAGTACTTC.

The genes are TRBV7-8 and TRBJ2-6, with TRBD1 identical over 8 bases. In germline, CDR1 is SGHVS, CDR2 FQNEAQ. V dropped 1 base and J dropped 4; count of bases not matched to a gene: 15. This CDR3 has 20 residues. As DNA, the CDR3 is TGTGCCAGCAGCTTAGAGGAGCTGGGCAGGGGGCTATCGGGGGCCAACGTCCTGACTTTC. It codes for CASSLEELGRGLSGANVLTF.

The chain has TRBV7-5 and TRBJ2-7; the D call in the table, TRBD2, was not verified against the DNA. TRBV7-5 is tagged as a pseudogene. The CDR3 covers 18 residues. As DNA, the CDR3 is TGTGCCAGAAGCCCAAGGACTAGCGGGGGGCCCGGGGCTTACGAGCAGTACTTC. This gives the protein CARSPRTSGGPGAYEQYF.

The genes are TRBV5-8 and TRBJ1-4; D is ambiguous. CDR1 and CDR2 (germline): SGHTS, YDEGEE. The CDR3 consists of 15 residues. Trimming removed 4 bases from V and 3 bases from J, with 13 bases in between. The CDR3 is CASSRRRESNEKLFF. CDR3 sequence (DNA): TGTGCCAGCAGCAGGAGACGGGAGTCTAATGAAAAACTGTTTTTT.

The chain couples TRBV2 to TRBJ2-1; D unresolved. The CDR3 totals 13 residues. Trimming left V 2 bases short and J 6 bases short, with 8 bases between. Germline CDR1 reads SNHLY; CDR2 reads FYNNEI. The CDR3 DNA sequence: TGTGCCAGCAGTGAAAATTCGGGCAATGAGCAGTTCTTC. It specifies CASSENSGNEQFF.

The rearrangement joins TRBV7-9 to TRBJ2-2, with TRBD1 matching over 9 bases. Trimming cost V 2 bases and J 6 bases; bases outside gene matches: 4. The germline V gene has CDR1 SEHNR and CDR2 FQNEAQ (reference sequence). This CDR3 has 15 amino acids. The CDR3 nucleotides are TGTGCCAGCAGCTTAACAGGGGGCGCCCCCGGGGAGCTGTTTTTT. Amino acid sequence: CASSLTGGAPGELFF.

The chain combines TRBV19 with TRBJ1-1, with TRBD1 identical over 9 bases. The CDR3 covers 14 residues. J lost 6 bases, V lost 6 bases, and 8 bases had no gene match. Germline V gives CDR1 LNHDA, CDR2 SQIVND (reference sequence). Written as DNA, the CDR3 is TGTGCCAGTAGCTCGGACAGGGGTGTCTCTGAAGCTTTCTTT. It translates to CASSSDRGVSEAFF.

The gene calls are TRBV30 and TRBJ2-3; D gene ambiguous. Deletions cut 2 bases from V and 2 bases from J, with 2 bases between. CDR1 GTSNPN and CDR2 SVGIG come from the germline V gene (reference sequence). This CDR3 region has 11 residues. The CDR3 here is CAWSHTDTQYF. DNA of the CDR3: TGTGCCTGGAGTCACACAGATACGCAGTATTTT.

The chain uses TRBV2 and TRBJ2-7, with TRBD1 matching over 8 bases. This CDR3 is 15 amino acids long. J was trimmed by 5 bases and V by 1 base; bases with no gene match: 7. Germline loops: CDR1 SNHLY, CDR2 FYNNEI. The CDR3 nucleotides read TGTGCCAGCAGTGAAGACAGGGGGGTTTGGCACGAGCAGTACTTC. Protein: CASSEDRGVWHEQYF.

The J gene is TRBJ2-7, the V gene TRBV19, with D uncertain. Germline V lookup: CDR1 LNHDA, CDR2 SQIVND (reference sequence). Trimming took off 4 bases at V and 0 bases at J, with 13 bases between the two ends. CDR3 length: 15 amino acids. The CDR3, as DNA: TGTGCCAGTAGTACCATCGGAACTAACTCCTACGAGCAGTACTTC. Translated: CASSTIGTNSYEQYF.

The chain is built from TRBV4-3 and TRBJ2-6, with D possibly being TRBD2 (5 bases). Germline V gene sequence: CDR1 LGHNA, CDR2 YSLEER. V was shortened by 0 bases and J by 2 bases, with 8 bases between the two germline ends. CDR3 length: 16 residues. Here the CDR3 reads CASSQEYGAGANVLTF. In nucleotides, the CDR3 is TGCGCCAGCAGCCAAGAATACGGGGCTGGGGCCAACGTCCTGACTTTC.

The gene calls are TRBV4-2 and TRBJ2-7; TRBD1 matches at 7 bases. Trimming cost V 0 bases and J 0 bases; bases outside gene matches: 5. The CDR3 contains 16 residues. The germline V gene encodes CDR1 LGHNA and CDR2 YNFKEQ. The CDR3 region is CASSQEEGASSYEQYF. The CDR3 DNA follows: TGTGCCAGCAGCCAAGAAGAGGGGGCCAGCTCCTACGAGCAGTACTTC.

This clone has only one observation. The rearrangement links TRBV7-2 to TRBJ2-5; 11 positions agree with TRBD2. Germline values: CDR1 SGHTA, CDR2 FQGNSA. This CDR3 has 16 residues. Trimming removed 0 bases from V and 1 base from J; junction bases left unmatched: 1. Here the CDR3 reads CASSLALAGGQETQYF. CDR3 sequence (DNA): TGTGCCAGCAGCTTAGCGCTAGCGGGGGGCCAAGAGACCCAGTACTTC.

The chain is built from TRBV6-2 or TRBV6-3 and TRBJ1-4; 7 nucleotides match TRBD1. The J segment lost 0 bases and the V segment lost 2 bases, leaving 9 bases of the junction unmatched. The length of the CDR3 is 18 residues. The germline V gene has CDR1 MNHEY and CDR2 SVGEGT. CDR3 in DNA: TGTGCCAGCAGTTACCCGACAGGGCTAACTGCAACTAATGAAAAACTGTTTTTT. Translation: CASSYPTGLTATNEKLFF.

The CDR3 protein is CASSYSSRGEVEQYF. The CDR3 DNA follows: TGTGCCAGCAGTTACTCGAGTCGGGGGGAGGTTGAGCAGTACTTC. The J gene is TRBJ2-7, the V gene TRBV6-5; 7 nucleotides match TRBD2. Looked up from germline, CDR1 is MNHEY and CDR2 is SVGAGI. The CDR3 covers 15 residues. J was trimmed by 7 bases and V by 0 bases; bases with no gene match: 9.

The chain recombines TRBV18 with TRBJ2-3; 8 bases fit TRBD2. Germline V gives CDR1 KGHSH, CDR2 LQKENI. Unmatched junction bases numbered 5, after V lost 5 bases and J lost 4 bases. The CDR3 is made up of 14 amino acids. This chain's CDR3 is CASSSGGAADTQYF. The CDR3 DNA is TGTGCCAGCTCATCCGGGGGGGCCGCAGATACGCAGTATTTT.

The rearrangement joins TRBV30 to TRBJ2-7; maybe TRBD1 (6 bases). Trimming removed 5 bases from V and 6 bases from J, with 11 bases in between. Germline V CDR1 and CDR2: GTSNPN, SVGIG (reference sequence). This CDR3 has 11 residues. The CDR3 here is CAWATGIEQYF. The CDR3 bases are TGTGCCTGGGCTACAGGGATCGAGCAGTACTTC.

This rearrangement joins TRBV18 to TRBJ1-6, with 7 bases lining up with TRBD1. The CDR3 extends over 14 amino acids. V lost 6 bases and J lost 7; bases outside the gene matches: 6. CDR1 is KGHSH, CDR2 LQKENI, per germline. The CDR3 loop reads CASSRDSVNSPLHF. The CDR3 nucleotides read TGTGCCAGCTCCCGGGACAGCGTAAATTCACCCCTCCACTTT.

The CDR3 loop is CASSLGEGALTDTQYF. Written as DNA, the CDR3 is TGTGCCAGCAGTTTAGGTGAGGGGGCCCTGACAGATACGCAGTATTTT. The chain links TRBV27 to TRBJ2-3, with TRBD1 matching 7 bases. The V gene's germline CDR1 is MNHEY and CDR2 SMNVEV (reference sequence). J gave up 3 bases and V 2 bases, and 8 bases lay outside the gene matches. The CDR3 length is 16 residues.